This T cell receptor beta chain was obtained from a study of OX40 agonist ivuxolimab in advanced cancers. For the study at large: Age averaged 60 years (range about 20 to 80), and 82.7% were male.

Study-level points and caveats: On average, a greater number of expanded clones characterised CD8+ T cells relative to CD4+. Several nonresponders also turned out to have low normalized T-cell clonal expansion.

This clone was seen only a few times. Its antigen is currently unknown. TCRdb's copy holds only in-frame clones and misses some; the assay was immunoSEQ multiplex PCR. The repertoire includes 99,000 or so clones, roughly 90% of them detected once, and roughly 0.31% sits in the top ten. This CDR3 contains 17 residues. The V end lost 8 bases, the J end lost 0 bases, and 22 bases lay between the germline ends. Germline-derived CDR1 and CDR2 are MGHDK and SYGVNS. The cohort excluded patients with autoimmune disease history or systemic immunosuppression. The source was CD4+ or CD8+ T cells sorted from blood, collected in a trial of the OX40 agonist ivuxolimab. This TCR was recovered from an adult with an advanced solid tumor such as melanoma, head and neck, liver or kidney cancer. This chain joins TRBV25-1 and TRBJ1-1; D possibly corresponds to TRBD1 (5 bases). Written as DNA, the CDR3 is TGTGCCAGCGCTCCGCTCGAGGGGAGGGGAATGAACACTGAAGCTTTCTTT. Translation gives CASAPLEGRGMNTEAFF. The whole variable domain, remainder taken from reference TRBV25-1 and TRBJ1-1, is EADIYQTPRYLVIGTGKKITLECSQTMGHDKMYWYQQDPGMELHLIHYSYGVNSTEKGDLSSESTVSRIRTEHFPLTLESARPSHTSQYLCASAPLEGRGMNTEAFFGQGTRLTVV.